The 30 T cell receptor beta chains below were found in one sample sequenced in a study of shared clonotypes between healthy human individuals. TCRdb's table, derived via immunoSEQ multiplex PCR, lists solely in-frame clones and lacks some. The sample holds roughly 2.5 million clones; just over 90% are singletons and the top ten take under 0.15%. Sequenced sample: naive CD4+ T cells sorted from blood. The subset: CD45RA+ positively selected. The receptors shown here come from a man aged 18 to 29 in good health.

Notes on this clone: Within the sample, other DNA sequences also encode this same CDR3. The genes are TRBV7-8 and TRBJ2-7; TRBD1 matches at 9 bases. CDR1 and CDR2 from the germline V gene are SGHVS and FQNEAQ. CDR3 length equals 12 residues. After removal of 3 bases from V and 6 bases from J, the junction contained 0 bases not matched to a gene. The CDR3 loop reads CASSLDRGEQYF. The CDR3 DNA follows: TGTGCCAGCAGCTTGGACAGGGGCGAGCAGTACTTC.

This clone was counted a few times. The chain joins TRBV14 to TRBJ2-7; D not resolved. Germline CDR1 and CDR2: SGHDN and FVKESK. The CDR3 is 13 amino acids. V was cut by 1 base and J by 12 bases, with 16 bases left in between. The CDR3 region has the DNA TGTGCCAGCAGCCAAGCAATCGTTCCGGCGAGGTACTTC. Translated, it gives CASSQAIVPARYF.

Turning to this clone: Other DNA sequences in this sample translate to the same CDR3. The CDR3 DNA follows: TGTGCCAGCAGCTCGACAGGGGGCTCCTACAATGAGCAGTTCTTC. Its translation is CASSSTGGSYNEQFF. V and J are TRBV7-2 and TRBJ2-1, with 9 bases matching TRBD1. V trimming: 4 bases; J trimming: 0 bases; junction bases outside the gene matches: 1. The CDR3 is 15 residues long. Germline V gene lookup returns CDR1 SGHTA and CDR2 FQGNSA. The full variable domain, rest sourced from reference TRBV7-2 and TRBJ2-1, is GAGVSQSPSNKVTEKGKDVELRCDPISGHTALYWYRQSLGQGLEFLIYFQGNSAPDKSGLPSDRFSAERTGGSVSTLTIQRTQQEDSAVYLCASSSTGGSYNEQFFGPGTRLTVL.

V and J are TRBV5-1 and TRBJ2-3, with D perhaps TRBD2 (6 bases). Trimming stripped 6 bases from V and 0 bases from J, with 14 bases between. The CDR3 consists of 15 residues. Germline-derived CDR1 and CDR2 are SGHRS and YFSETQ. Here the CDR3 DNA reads TGCGCCAGCACCGTGACTAGACCTAGCACAGATACGCAGTATTTT. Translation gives CASTVTRPSTDTQYF. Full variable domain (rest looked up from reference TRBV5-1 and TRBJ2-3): KAGVTQTPRYLIKTRGQQVTLSCSPISGHRSVSWYQQTPGQGLQFLFEYFSETQRNKGNFPGRFSGRQFSNSRSEMNVSTLELGDSALYLCASTVTRPSTDTQYFGPGTRLTVL.

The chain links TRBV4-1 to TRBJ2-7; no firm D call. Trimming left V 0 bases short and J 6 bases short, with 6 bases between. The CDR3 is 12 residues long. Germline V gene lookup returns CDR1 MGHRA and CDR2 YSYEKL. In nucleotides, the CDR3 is TGCGCCAGCAGCCAAGATAAAAGCGAGCAGTACTTC. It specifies CASSQDKSEQYF.

The CDR3 spells CASSQDVGNRGGNTEAFF. The CDR3 nucleotides read TGCGCCAGCAGCCAAGACGTGGGCAATCGGGGGGGGAACACTGAAGCTTTCTTT. This rearrangement joins TRBV4-1 to TRBJ1-1, with a possible D match to TRBD1 (5 bases). The ends were cut back, 0 bases at V and 1 base at J, with 18 bases in the middle. Germline V gene data show CDR1 as MGHRA and CDR2 as YSYEKL. The CDR3 is 18 amino acids.

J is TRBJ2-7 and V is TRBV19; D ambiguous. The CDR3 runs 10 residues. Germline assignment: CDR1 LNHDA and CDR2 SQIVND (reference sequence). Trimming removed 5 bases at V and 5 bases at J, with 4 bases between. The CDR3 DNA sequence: TGTGCCAGTAGTTCTCACGAGCAGTACTTC. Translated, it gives CASSSHEQYF.

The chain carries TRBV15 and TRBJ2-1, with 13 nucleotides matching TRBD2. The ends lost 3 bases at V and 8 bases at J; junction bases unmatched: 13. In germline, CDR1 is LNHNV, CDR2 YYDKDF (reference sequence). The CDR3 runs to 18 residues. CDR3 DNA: TGTGCCACCAGCAGCACTAGCGGGGGGGTTTCCCCCTCACATGAGCAGTTCTTC. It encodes CATSSTSGGVSPSHEQFF.

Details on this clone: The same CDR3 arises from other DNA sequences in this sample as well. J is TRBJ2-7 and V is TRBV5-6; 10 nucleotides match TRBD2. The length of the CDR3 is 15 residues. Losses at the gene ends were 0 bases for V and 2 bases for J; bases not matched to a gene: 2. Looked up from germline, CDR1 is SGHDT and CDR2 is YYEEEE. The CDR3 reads CASSLASGGAYEQYF. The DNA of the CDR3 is TGTGCCAGCAGCTTGGCCAGCGGGGGGGCCTACGAGCAGTACTTC.

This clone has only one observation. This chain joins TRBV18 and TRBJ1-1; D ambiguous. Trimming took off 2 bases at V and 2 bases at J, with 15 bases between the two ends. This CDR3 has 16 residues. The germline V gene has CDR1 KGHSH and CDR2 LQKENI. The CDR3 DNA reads TGTGCCAGCTCACCAAATACAGAGTGGGGAAACACTGAAGCTTTCTTT. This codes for CASSPNTEWGNTEAFF. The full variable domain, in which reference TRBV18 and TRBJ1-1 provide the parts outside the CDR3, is NAGVMQNPRHLVRRRGQEARLRCSPMKGHSHVYWYRQLPEEGLKFMVYLQKENIIDESGMPKERFSAEFPKEGPSILRIQQVVRGDSAAYFCASSPNTEWGNTEAFFGQGTRLTVV.

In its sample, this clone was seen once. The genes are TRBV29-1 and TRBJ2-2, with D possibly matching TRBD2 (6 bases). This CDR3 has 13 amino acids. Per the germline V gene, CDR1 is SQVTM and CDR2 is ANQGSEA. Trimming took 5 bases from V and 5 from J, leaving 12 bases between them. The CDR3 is CSVLLAPTGELFF. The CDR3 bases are TGCAGCGTTTTACTAGCCCCTACCGGGGAGCTGTTTTTT.

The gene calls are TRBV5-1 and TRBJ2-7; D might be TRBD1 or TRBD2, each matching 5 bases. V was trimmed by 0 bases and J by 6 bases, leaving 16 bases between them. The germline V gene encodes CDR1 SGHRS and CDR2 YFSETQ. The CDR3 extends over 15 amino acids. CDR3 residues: CASSLGPQGVSEQYF. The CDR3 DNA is TGCGCCAGCAGCTTGGGGCCGCAGGGAGTTAGCGAGCAGTACTTC.

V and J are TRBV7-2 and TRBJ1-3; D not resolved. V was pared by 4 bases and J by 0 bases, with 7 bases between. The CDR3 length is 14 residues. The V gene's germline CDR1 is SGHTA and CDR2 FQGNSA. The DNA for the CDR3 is TGTGCCAGCAGCTCCAAGGTCTCTGGAAACACCATATATTTT. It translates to CASSSKVSGNTIYF. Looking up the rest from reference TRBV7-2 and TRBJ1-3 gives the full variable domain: GAGVSQSPSNKVTEKGKDVELRCDPISGHTALYWYRQSLGQGLEFLIYFQGNSAPDKSGLPSDRFSAERTGGSVSTLTIQRTQQEDSAVYLCASSSKVSGNTIYFGEGSWLTVV.

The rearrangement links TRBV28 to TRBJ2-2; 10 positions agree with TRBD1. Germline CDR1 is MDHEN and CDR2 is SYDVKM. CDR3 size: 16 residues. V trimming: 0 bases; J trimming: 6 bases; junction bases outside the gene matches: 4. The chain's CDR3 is CASSLWGQGIPGELFF. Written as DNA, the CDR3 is TGTGCCAGCAGTTTATGGGGACAGGGGATCCCCGGGGAGCTGTTTTTT.

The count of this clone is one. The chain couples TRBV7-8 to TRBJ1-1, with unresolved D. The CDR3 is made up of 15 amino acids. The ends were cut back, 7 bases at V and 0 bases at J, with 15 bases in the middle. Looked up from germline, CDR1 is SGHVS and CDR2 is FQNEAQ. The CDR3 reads CASTSLATVNTEAFF. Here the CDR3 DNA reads TGTGCCAGCACCTCCTTGGCAACGGTGAACACTGAAGCTTTCTTT.

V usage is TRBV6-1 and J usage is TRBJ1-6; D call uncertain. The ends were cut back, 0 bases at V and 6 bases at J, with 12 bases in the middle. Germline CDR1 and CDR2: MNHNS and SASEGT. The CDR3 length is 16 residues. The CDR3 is CASSEARSLPNSPLHF. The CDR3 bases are TGTGCCAGCAGTGAAGCAAGGAGCCTCCCTAATTCACCCCTCCACTTT.

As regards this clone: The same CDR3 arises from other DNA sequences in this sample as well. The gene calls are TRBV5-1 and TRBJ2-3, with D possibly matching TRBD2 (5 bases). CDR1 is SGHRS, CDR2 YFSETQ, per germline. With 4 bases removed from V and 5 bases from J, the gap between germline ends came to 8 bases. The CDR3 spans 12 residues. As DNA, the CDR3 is TGCGCCAGCAGCCTCGGACTAGATACGCAGTATTTT. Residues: CASSLGLDTQYF.

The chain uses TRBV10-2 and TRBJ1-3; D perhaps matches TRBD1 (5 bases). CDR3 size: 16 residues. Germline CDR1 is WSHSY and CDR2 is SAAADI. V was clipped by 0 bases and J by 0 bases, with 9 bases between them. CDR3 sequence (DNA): TGCGCCAGCAGTGAGTCGTTCAGGGACTCTGGAAACACCATATATTTT. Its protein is CASSESFRDSGNTIYF.

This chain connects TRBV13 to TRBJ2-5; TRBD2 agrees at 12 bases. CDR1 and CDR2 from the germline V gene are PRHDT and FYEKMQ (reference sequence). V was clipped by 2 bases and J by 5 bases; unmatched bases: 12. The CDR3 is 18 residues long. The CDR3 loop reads CASSLWLAGGPLHETQYF. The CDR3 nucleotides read TGTGCCAGCAGCTTATGGCTAGCGGGAGGGCCGTTGCATGAGACCCAGTACTTC.

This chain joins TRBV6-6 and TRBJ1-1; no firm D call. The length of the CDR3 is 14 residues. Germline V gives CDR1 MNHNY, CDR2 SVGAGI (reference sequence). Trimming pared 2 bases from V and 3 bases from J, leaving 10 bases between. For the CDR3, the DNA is TGTGCCAGCAGTTACCCAACGAGGGACACTGAAGCTTTCTTT. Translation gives CASSYPTRDTEAFF.

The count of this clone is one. The CDR3 region is CATQSPSGNTIYF. The DNA for the CDR3 is TGTGCCACCCAATCTCCCTCTGGAAACACCATATATTTT. The V gene is TRBV10-3, the J gene TRBJ1-3; no firm D call. This CDR3 spans 13 amino acids. The germline V gene has CDR1 ENHRY and CDR2 SYGVKD. V shed 10 bases and J shed 0 bases, with 10 bases lying between them.

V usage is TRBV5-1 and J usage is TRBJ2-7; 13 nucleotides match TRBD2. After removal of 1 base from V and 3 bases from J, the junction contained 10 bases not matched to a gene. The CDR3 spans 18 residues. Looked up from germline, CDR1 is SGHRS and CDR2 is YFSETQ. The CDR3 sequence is CASSLNQVGLAGDYEQYF. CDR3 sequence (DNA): TGCGCCAGCAGCTTGAATCAAGTCGGACTAGCGGGAGACTACGAGCAGTACTTC.

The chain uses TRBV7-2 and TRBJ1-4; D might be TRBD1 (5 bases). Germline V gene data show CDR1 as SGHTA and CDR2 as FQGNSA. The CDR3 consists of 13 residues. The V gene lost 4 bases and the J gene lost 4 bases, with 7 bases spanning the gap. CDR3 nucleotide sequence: TGTGCCAGCAGCTGGGGGAATAATGAAAAACTGTTTTTT. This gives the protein CASSWGNNEKLFF.

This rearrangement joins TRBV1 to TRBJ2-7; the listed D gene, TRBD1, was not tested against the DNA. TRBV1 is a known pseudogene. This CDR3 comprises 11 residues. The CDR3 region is CTSKGDYEQYF. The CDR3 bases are TGCACCAGCAAAGGGGACTACGAGCAGTACTTC.

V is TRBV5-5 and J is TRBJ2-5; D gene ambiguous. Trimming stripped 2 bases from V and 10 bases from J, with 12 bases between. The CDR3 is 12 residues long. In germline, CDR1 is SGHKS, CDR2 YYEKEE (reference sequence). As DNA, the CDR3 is TGTGCCAGCAGCTTACACATCGTCGGCCAGTACTTC. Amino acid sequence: CASSLHIVGQYF.

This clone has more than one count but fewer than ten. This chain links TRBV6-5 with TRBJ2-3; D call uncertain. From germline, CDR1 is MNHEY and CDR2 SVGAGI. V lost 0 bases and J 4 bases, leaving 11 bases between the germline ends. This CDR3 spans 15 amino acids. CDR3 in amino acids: CASSYSMAQPDTQYF. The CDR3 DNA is TGTGCCAGCAGTTACTCAATGGCGCAGCCAGATACGCAGTATTTT.

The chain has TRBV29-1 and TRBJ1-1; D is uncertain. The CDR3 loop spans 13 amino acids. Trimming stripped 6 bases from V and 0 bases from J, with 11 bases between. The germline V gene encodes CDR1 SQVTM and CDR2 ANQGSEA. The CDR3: CSVLRTMNTEAFF. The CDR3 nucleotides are TGCAGCGTGCTCAGGACCATGAACACTGAAGCTTTCTTT.

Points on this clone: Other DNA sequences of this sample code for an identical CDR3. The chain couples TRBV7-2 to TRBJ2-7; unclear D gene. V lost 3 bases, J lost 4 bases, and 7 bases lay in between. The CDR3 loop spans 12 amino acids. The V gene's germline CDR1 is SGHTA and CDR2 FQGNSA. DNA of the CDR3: TGTGCCAGCAGCTTGTTCGCGTACGAGCAGTACTTC. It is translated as CASSLFAYEQYF.

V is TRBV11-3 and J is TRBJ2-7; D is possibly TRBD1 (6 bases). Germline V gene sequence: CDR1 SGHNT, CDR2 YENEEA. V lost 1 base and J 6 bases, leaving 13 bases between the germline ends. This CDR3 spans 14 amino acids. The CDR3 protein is CASSLGKGHSEQYF. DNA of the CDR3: TGTGCCAGCAGCTTAGGGAAGGGACATAGCGAGCAGTACTTC.

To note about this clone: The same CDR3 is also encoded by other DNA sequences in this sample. The CDR3 loop is CASSPGQANYGYTF. CDR3 sequence (DNA): TGTGCCAGCAGCCCCGGACAGGCTAACTATGGCTACACCTTC. The chain carries TRBV9 and TRBJ1-2; 7 bases are a match to TRBD1. CDR3 length: 14 amino acids. Germline trimming cut 4 bases from V and 0 bases from J; bases unmatched to any gene: 3. Germline CDR1 is SGDLS and CDR2 is YYNGEE.